These 13 T cell receptor beta chains originate from one sample sequenced in a study of beta chain features in type 1 diabetes. Expressed TCRB transcripts were sequenced because the isolated RNA had all been reverse transcribed beforehand. Libraries were prepared by immunoSEQ multiplex PCR; TCRdb keeps only in-frame clonotypes and omits some of them. The repertoire holds 850,000 to 900,000 clones, with 17% as singletons. The sample consisted of naive CD4+ T cells from blood. Every receptor here comes from a woman between 18 and 29 years old in good health.

This clone was observed a few times. The V call is TRBV11-2, the J call TRBJ2-5; 13 bases are shared with TRBD2. With V trimmed by 5 bases and J by 5 bases, 8 bases remained unmatched. The V gene's germline CDR1 is SGHAT and CDR2 FQNNGV. This CDR3 contains 16 residues. The CDR3 here is CASSGRTSGSRETQYF. The CDR3 region has the DNA TGTGCCAGCAGCGGACGGACTAGCGGGAGTAGGGAGACCCAGTACTTC.

V and J are TRBV15 and TRBJ2-7; 7 bases map to TRBD1. CDR1 and CDR2 (germline): LNHNV, YYDKDF (reference sequence). The CDR3 sequence is 15 residues long. V trimming: 1 base; J trimming: 0 bases; junction bases outside the gene matches: 3. DNA of the CDR3: TGTGCCACCAGCAGAGGACAGGGACCCTCCTACGAGCAGTACTTC. Translation gives CATSRGQGPSYEQYF. The entire variable domain, with the rest obtained from reference TRBV15 and TRBJ2-7, is as follows: DAMVIQNPRYQVTQFGKPVTLSCSQTLNHNVMYWYQQKSSQAPKLLFHYYDKDFNNEADTPDNFQSRRPNTSFCFLDIRSPGLGDTAMYLCATSRGQGPSYEQYFGPGTRLTVT.

This clone was seen more than once but under ten times. The chain links TRBV18 to TRBJ2-6; maybe TRBD1 (6 bases). Trimming took off 6 bases at V and 3 bases at J, with 21 bases between the two ends. The CDR3 has 18 amino acids. Germline V gene lookup returns CDR1 KGHSH and CDR2 LQKENI. The CDR3 region has the DNA TGTGCCAGCTCCACGCGGTACAGGGTGTTAGTTGGGGCCAACGTCCTGACTTTC. This codes for CASSTRYRVLVGANVLTF.

The rearrangement joins TRBV2 to TRBJ1-5; D uncertain. The CDR3 has 13 residues. With 7 bases removed from V and 1 base from J, the gap between germline ends came to 8 bases. The germline CDR1 and CDR2 sequences are SNHLY and FYNNEI. The CDR3 region is CASKGDSNQPQHF. The DNA of the CDR3 is TGTGCCAGCAAAGGCGACAGCAATCAGCCCCAGCATTTT.

The chain joins TRBV27 to TRBJ1-1; no firm D call. Germline V gene data show CDR1 as MNHEY and CDR2 as SMNVEV (reference sequence). The CDR3 has 15 residues. The ends were cut back, 1 base at V and 0 bases at J, with 9 bases in the middle. CDR3 in amino acids: CASSLYQAMNTEAFF. The CDR3, as DNA: TGTGCCAGCAGTTTATATCAGGCGATGAACACTGAAGCTTTCTTT.

The chain has TRBV4-3 and TRBJ2-1; 8 nucleotides agree with TRBD1. After removal of 0 bases from V and 2 bases from J, the junction contained 9 bases not matched to a gene. The CDR3 runs 18 residues. CDR1 LGHNA and CDR2 YSLEER come from the germline V gene. CDR3 residues: CASSQDPGGRGPYNEQFF. CDR3 DNA: TGCGCCAGCAGCCAAGATCCTGGAGGCAGGGGGCCCTACAATGAGCAGTTCTTC.

The CDR3 DNA reads TGTGCCAGCAGTTACCCTAGCGGGGCCCAATCCTACGAGCAGTACTTC. It yields the protein CASSYPSGAQSYEQYF. J is TRBJ2-7 and V is TRBV6-6, with TRBD2 identical over 9 bases. The CDR3 contains 16 residues. V lost 2 bases to trimming and J lost 1 base; unmatched junction nucleotides: 6. The germline gives CDR1 MNHNY, CDR2 SVGAGI (reference sequence).

The table lists this clone with a few counts. The rearrangement joins TRBV5-1 to TRBJ2-1, with 9 bases aligning to TRBD2. Germline V gene lookup returns CDR1 SGHRS and CDR2 YFSETQ. The CDR3 is 16 amino acids. V lost 0 bases and J lost 7; bases outside the gene matches: 8. Written as DNA, the CDR3 is TGCGCCAGCAGCTTGGGCTTAGCGGGAGAAAGAAATGAGCAGTTCTTC. As protein: CASSLGLAGERNEQFF.

The rearrangement joins TRBV19 to TRBJ2-3; the match to TRBD2 covers 7 bases. The CDR3 is 14 amino acids. Trimming at V came to 8 bases and at J to 3 bases, leaving 8 bases not matched to a gene. Germline CDR1 reads LNHDA; CDR2 reads SQIVND (reference sequence). CDR3 sequence: CASGAGRGTDTQYF. CDR3 sequence (DNA): TGTGCCAGTGGAGCGGGACGGGGTACAGATACGCAGTATTTT.

The CDR3 spells CASSLVNLGGYTF. The CDR3 DNA reads as TGTGCCAGCAGCTTAGTGAACCTCGGTGGCTACACCTTC. This chain connects TRBV7-9 to TRBJ1-2; no reliable D call. The length of the CDR3 is 13 residues. The germline V gene has CDR1 SEHNR and CDR2 FQNEAQ (reference sequence). V lost 1 base, J lost 7 bases, and 10 bases lay in between.

Of note for this clone: This same CDR3 is encoded by further DNA sequences in the sample. This chain connects TRBV6-5 to TRBJ2-1; D may be TRBD1 (6 bases). Germline CDR1 reads MNHEY; CDR2 reads SVGAGI. Trimming took 6 bases from V and 7 from J, leaving 7 bases between them. This CDR3 region has 11 residues. CDR3 in amino acids: CASSQGNEQFF. DNA of the CDR3: TGTGCCAGCAGCCAGGGGAATGAGCAGTTCTTC.

This chain links TRBV6-5 with TRBJ2-1, with unresolved D. The CDR3 runs 11 residues. CDR1 and CDR2 from the germline V gene are MNHEY and SVGAGI. Deletions cut 4 bases from V and 7 bases from J, with 5 bases between. CDR3 nucleotides: TGTGCCAGCAGTTTGAGGAATGAGCAGTTCTTC. This translates into CASSLRNEQFF.

The CDR3 is CASSYSTTGVEKLFF. The CDR3 region has the DNA TGTGCCAGCAGTTACTCGACGACAGGGGTTGAAAAACTGTTTTTT. The V gene is TRBV6-5, the J gene TRBJ1-4; 8 bases map to TRBD1. The CDR3 sequence is 15 residues long. Per germline, CDR1 MNHEY and CDR2 SVGAGI. The ends lost 0 bases at V and 7 bases at J; junction bases unmatched: 4.